This TCR beta chain was recovered during a study of identical twins. Healthy Caucasians, and only they, were the donors. TCRdb recomputed calls from the 5' RACE reads with MiXCR, one row per CDR3 protein. This table has about 530,000 distinct CDR3 sequences, about a fifth appearing once. General study points: In monozygotic twins, models underestimated the sharing of out-of-frame TCR alpha. Excess low generation probability was seen in twin-shared out-of-frame alpha sequences. There were fewer insertions in abundant cord blood beta clonotypes, but memory repertoires showed no such pattern.

This clonotype appeared many times. Its antigen is currently unknown. This sample also belongs to another study, concerning yellow fever vaccine responses in identical twins.

This TCR came from a young woman in good health. The sample was CD4+ T cells sorted from blood.

CDR3: CASSSRDLGTIYF. The CDR3 coding sequence is TGCGCCAGCAGCTCCCGGGACTTGGGGACCATATATTTT. The V call is TRBV4-1, the J call TRBJ1-3; weak D call: TRBD1 (5 bases). CDR3 length: 13 residues. V was clipped by 5 bases and J by 10 bases, with 15 bases between them. Germline V gene data show CDR1 as MGHRA and CDR2 as YSYEKL.